This T cell receptor (beta chain) came from a study of blood T cells in healthy people across ages. There are a few counts of this clonotype. V gave up 7 bases and J gave up 1 base, with 11 bases separating them. CDR1 and CDR2 (germline): DFQATT, SNEGSKA (reference sequence). The CDR3 sequence is 12 residues long. The second PCR ran roughly 6 to 12 cycles with a sample-barcoded 5' primer and J-beta primers. Each TCR beta cDNA got a 12-nucleotide random molecular identifier. TCRdb processed the 5' RACE reads anew with MiXCR; each CDR3 protein has one entry. Of about 1.1 million distinct CDR3 sequences in the sample, 35% to 45% are singletons; the top ten hold 10% to 15%.

The sequenced sample consisted of blood. This TCR derives from a man between 18 and 29 years old in good health. The chain employs TRBV20-1 and TRBJ2-7, with D possibly TRBD1 on 5 matching bases. The CDR3 sequence: CSVVSGSYEQYF. DNA of the CDR3: TGCAGTGTGGTCTCAGGGTCCTACGAGCAGTACTTC.